This entry features one TCR beta chain sequence. Which antigen it targets is not known. Base qualities are not recorded, but no much larger clone differs from it by a single base. This sample is drawn from a study of T cell responses to AZD1222 COVID-19 vaccine (dated by TCRdb to about 2021). With regard to the full study: AZD1222 recipients given second doses at about 4 weeks or at about 12 weeks were pooled, since spike-specific TCR depth and breadth were not found to differ between the two schedules. TCR sequencing covered approximately 230 trial participants: 200 to 210 given two doses of AZD1222 and around 26 given two doses of MenACWY control vaccine. Trial participants were enrolled into age subgroups of 18-55, 56-69 and 70-plus years, which contained 148, 28 and 57 TCR-sequenced participants, respectively. Broader findings and caveats from the paper: The 56-69-year group was small, and its depth increase did not reach significance, likely because of low power. After two AZD1222 doses, both the breadth and the depth of spike-specific TCRs were significantly higher than at day 0 and than in MenACWY recipients. Because no day 14 peak-response samples were available, repertoires were characterized only after the peak T cell response. The vaccine-associated CD4 TCRs covered the entire spike protein, and the dominant responses fell in regions 160-218 and 743-854. Epitopes outside the regions mutated in the B.1.351 and B.1.1.7 variants were reportedly recognized by nearly half of the unique spike-specific TCRs. Participants were mostly white British, with more females than males. The authors suggested clonal diversity may have been underestimated. Conclusions about previously exposed vaccinees are limited, since just a handful of AZD1222 recipients were seropositive for SARS-CoV-2 at baseline.

The CDR3 regions of human TCRbeta chains were subjected to immunosequencing. Concerning the study's data processing: Repertoire TCRs were matched against a reference library of SARS-CoV-2-specific TCRs generated with the MIRA antigen-specificity platform. Breadth was defined as the fraction of unique TCRs that were SARS-CoV-2-associated. Depth was defined as the fraction of total T cells that were SARS-CoV-2-associated. Using the MIRA data, each spike-specific TCR was mapped to the spike region that the TCR reacts to and placed in a CD4 or CD8 class. Log10-transformed breadth and depth values were compared by one-way ANOVA with Sidak's multiple comparisons tests. Here the immuneACCESS table is served through TCRdb, limited to in-frame sequences with V and J called. Missing clones are a known gap in these copies; in checked studies unresolved V genes cover under half, and the rest lacks a known reason. V, J and clone size were drawn from that table, and D and trimming were deduced from the DNA. For this sample there are about 130,000 clones; 93% appear just once. Of the sample, 3.1% is held by the ten largest clones.

This sample's time point label indicates: baseline before first vaccination. Vaccinee samples were obtained from the UK trials COV001 and COV002, which included a single-blind randomized controlled phase 2/3 trial of AZD1222 (ChAdOx1 nCoV-19) in healthy adults. For TCRbeta chain sequencing, PBMC samples were collected from trial participants at day 0 and at day 28 after the second dose. This material consisted of peripheral blood, taken on day 0 of AZD1222 vaccination. This receptor was taken from an adult in good health.

The DNA sequence follows: TGTGCCAGCAGTTTAGCGGGACAAAGCTCCTACGAGCAGTACTTC. This gives the protein CASSLAGQSSYEQYF. This receptor chain uses TRBV28 and TRBJ2-7; the D assignment is uncertain and may be TRBD1 or TRBD2, with 6 bases supporting each. CDR1 and CDR2, looked up from the germline V gene, are MDHEN and SYDVKM. Trimming costs V 2 bases and J 0 bases, and their ends lie 11 bases apart. From cysteine to phenylalanine, the CDR3 is 15 amino acids long. Only the CDR3 part of the read is kept: 45 bases, read in frame from the first base.